A few counts support the clone carrying this T cell receptor beta chain. Its antigen is currently unknown. According to the study, TCR beta libraries were built with iRepertoire HTBI primers and CDR3-region Arm-PCR. TCRdb reprocessed the multiplex PCR reads with MiXCR, giving one entry per CDR3 protein. Altogether under 400,000 distinct CDR3 sequences are present, over 15% being singletons, with the ten largest covering roughly 29%. The CDR3 has 14 amino acids. The V and J ends lost 5 bases and 6 bases respectively, with 16 bases between them. Germline assignment: CDR1 SGHTA and CDR2 FQGNSA. This entry is derived from a study of regulatory T cells in long-lasting Graves disease. Broader study findings: New patients shared fewer public clonotypes (around 970) than persistent patients did (about 2,700).

Sample time point: newly diagnosed GD, antithyroid drugs for less than 3 months. PBMCs were the source of the RNA used for TCR sequencing. These sequences were also reported in another study, on T cells in Graves' hyperthyroidism and ophthalmopathy.

The sample consisted of peripheral blood mononuclear cells (PBMCs), taken at new diagnosis, from a patient treated with antithyroid drugs. This receptor was identified in a man aged 40-49 years with Graves disease. V usage is TRBV7-2 and J usage is TRBJ1-2; D is undetermined. The CDR3, as DNA: TGTGCCAGCAGCCCCTTTAAGGAGTTCCATGGCTACACCTTC. Amino acids: CASSPFKEFHGYTF.